This is a list of T cell receptor beta chains from one sample in a study of T cell responses to AZD1222 COVID-19 vaccine. Here immunoSEQ multiplex PCR was the method, and the copy in TCRdb shows in-frame clones only, minus some. The data show tens of thousands of clones, with around 88% seen just once and 16% held by the top ten. Material: peripheral blood, obtained on day 0 of AZD1222 vaccination. Receptor source: an adult in good health. CDR3s include the opening cysteine and the closing phenylalanine or tryptophan. Each record gives: J gene, D gene, clone size, V gene, CDR3 protein, CDR3 DNA. D genes are given only for firm matches. The size field is filled for only some rows; it gives once, few, many or a size class.

J: TRBJ1-5
D: -
size: medium-sized
V: TRBV6-1
CDR3: CASSEGGGNQPQHF
DNA: TGTGCCAGCAGTGAAGGGGGCGGCAATCAGCCCCAGCATTTT

J: TRBJ2-1
D: TRBD2
size: few
V: TRBV2
CDR3: CASSDDWESGRAGNEQFF
DNA: TGTGCCAGCAGTGACGATTGGGAAAGCGGGAGGGCCGGGAATGAGCAGTTCTTC

J: TRBJ2-1
D: TRBD2
size: -
V: TRBV24-1
CDR3: CATSVGLGPDEQFF
DNA: TGTGCCACCAGTGTCGGACTAGGACCTGATGAGCAGTTCTTC

J: TRBJ2-1
D: -
size: -
V: TRBV19
CDR3: CASRATAYNEQFF
DNA: TGTGCCAGTAGGGCGACTGCGTACAATGAGCAGTTCTTC

J: TRBJ2-7
D: -
size: -
V: TRBV7-3
CDR3: CASSLGRSYEQYF
DNA: TGTGCCAGCAGCTTAGGGAGGTCCTACGAGCAGTACTTC

J: TRBJ1-2
D: -
size: -
V: TRBV28
CDR3: CASSTFESYTF
DNA: TGTGCCAGCAGTACCTTTGAGAGCTACACCTTC

J: TRBJ1-5
D: TRBD1
size: -
V: TRBV27
CDR3: CASRGQSAQPQHF
DNA: TGTGCCTCCAGGGGGCAGAGTGCTCAGCCCCAGCATTTT

J: TRBJ2-7
D: -
size: -
V: TRBV5-1
CDR3: CASSPGREQYF
DNA: TGCGCCAGCAGCCCGGGGAGGGAGCAGTACTTC

J: TRBJ2-3
D: TRBD1
size: -
V: TRBV6-5
CDR3: CASTTGVGTDTQYF
DNA: TGTGCCAGCACAACAGGGGTCGGCACAGATACGCAGTATTTT

J: TRBJ2-1
D: -
size: -
V: TRBV7-9
CDR3: CASRYEKGRSNEQFF
DNA: TGTGCCAGCAGGTATGAAAAAGGGAGATCCAATGAGCAGTTCTTC